Below, 13 T cell receptor beta chains from the same sample are listed, as sequenced in a study of blood T cell repertoires in COVID-19. Profiled with immunoSEQ multiplex PCR; TCRdb holds only in-frame clones, not every one. Of roughly 110,000 clones in the sample, more than 70% were seen once. What was sequenced was peripheral blood. All receptors come from a man aged 65-85 years with acute or convalescent COVID-19.

CDR3 sequence reads: CSVGETVNTEAFF. The CDR3 nucleotides read TGCAGCGTCGGAGAGACAGTGAACACTGAAGCTTTCTTT. The chain uses TRBV29-1 and TRBJ1-1; TRBD1 is a possible D gene (5 bases). Germline-derived CDR1 and CDR2 are SQVTM and ANQGSEA. The CDR3 has 13 amino acids. Trimming left V 6 bases short and J 0 bases short, with 11 bases between.

This clone was observed a few times. The gene calls are TRBV2 and TRBJ2-3; 10 bases map to TRBD2. The trim removed 6 bases at V and 0 bases at J, leaving 6 bases unmatched. The germline V gene encodes CDR1 SNHLY and CDR2 FYNNEI. CDR3 length: 16 residues. The CDR3 DNA reads as TGTGCCAGCAGAAGACTAGCGGGCACTAGCACAGATACGCAGTATTTT. Translation gives CASRRLAGTSTDTQYF. Based on the CDR3 plus reference TRBV2 and TRBJ2-3, the full variable domain is EPEVTQTPSHQVTQMGQEVILRCVPISNHLYFYWYRQILGQKVEFLVSFYNNEISEKSEIFDDQFSVERPDGSNFTLKIRSTKLEDSAMYFCASRRLAGTSTDTQYFGPGTRLTVL.

This chain uses TRBV12-5 with TRBJ2-3; TRBD2 matches at 7 bases. Germline V lookup: CDR1 LGHNT, CDR2 FRNRAP. Unmatched junction bases numbered 2, after V lost 1 base and J lost 4 bases. CDR3 length: 14 amino acids. CDR3 nucleotide sequence: TGTGCTAGTGGTTTGGGGACTAGTTCAGATACGCAGTATTTT. Protein: CASGLGTSSDTQYF.

This chain uses TRBV7-2 with TRBJ2-1; TRBD1 might be the D (5 bases). Trimming left V 1 base short and J 4 bases short, with 11 bases between. Germline V gives CDR1 SGHTA, CDR2 FQGNSA. This CDR3 has 15 residues. Written as DNA, the CDR3 is TGTGCCAGCAGCTTAGGGACAACGAAGTACAATGAGCAGTTCTTC. This sequence encodes CASSLGTTKYNEQFF.

The J gene is TRBJ2-1, the V gene TRBV27, with TRBD2 identical over 8 bases. CDR1 and CDR2 (germline): MNHEY, SMNVEV (reference sequence). V shed 7 bases and J 0 bases; nucleotides not matched to a gene: 8. The CDR3 length is 16 residues. The CDR3 coding sequence is TGTGCCAGCATCCCAAACGGGGGGGGCTCCTACAATGAGCAGTTCTTC. Its translation is CASIPNGGGSYNEQFF.

This clone has a handful of counts. The chain carries TRBV5-1 and TRBJ2-7; D is possibly TRBD2 (6 bases). Germline-derived CDR1 and CDR2 are SGHRS and YFSETQ. V was clipped by 0 bases and J by 4 bases, with 11 bases between them. The CDR3 length is 14 residues. CDR3 amino acids: CASSLDSGEYEQYF. CDR3 nucleotide sequence: TGCGCCAGCAGCTTGGATTCGGGGGAGTACGAGCAGTACTTC.

The chain joins TRBV4-1 to TRBJ1-2, with D tentatively TRBD1 (5 bases). Germline V gene data show CDR1 as MGHRA and CDR2 as YSYEKL. The CDR3 length is 13 residues. V lost 0 bases and J 6 bases, leaving 8 bases between the germline ends. DNA of the CDR3: TGCGCCAGCAGCCAAGAGCCAGGGAATGGCTACACCTTC. This translates into CASSQEPGNGYTF.

The chain carries TRBV12-3 or TRBV12-4 and TRBJ2-5; TRBD1 matches 7 bases. This CDR3 is 13 amino acids long. V gave up 6 bases and J gave up 2 bases; unmatched junction bases: 3. Here the CDR3 DNA reads TGTGCCAGCAGCAAGGGACAGCAAGAGACCCAGTACTTC. This translates into CASSKGQQETQYF.

V gene TRBV2 combines with J gene TRBJ1-5; TRBD1 matches at 7 bases. J gave up 6 bases and V 7 bases, and 12 bases lay outside the gene matches. CDR1 is SNHLY, CDR2 FYNNEI, per germline. The CDR3 has 15 residues. Written as DNA, the CDR3 is TGTGCCAGCAAAGAAGAGAACAGGGGAGGTCAGCCCCAGCATTTT. Translation gives CASKEENRGGQPQHF.

This clone was seen only once. The chain joins TRBV6-5 to TRBJ1-1; D is undetermined. V lost 8 bases, J lost 0 bases, and 13 bases lay in between. Germline CDR1 and CDR2: MNHEY and SVGAGI. The CDR3 is made up of 14 amino acids. The CDR3 loop is CASHSPGMNTEAFF. In DNA, the CDR3 is TGTGCCAGCCACTCCCCGGGGATGAACACTGAAGCTTTCTTT.

This clone was detected once. The V call is TRBV19, the J call TRBJ2-1; TRBD2 matches at 9 bases. With V trimmed by 5 bases and J by 7 bases, 15 bases remained unmatched. Germline V CDR1 and CDR2: LNHDA, SQIVND (reference sequence). The CDR3 covers 17 residues. The CDR3 protein is CASSPPSGGGAGNEQFF. CDR3 bases: TGTGCCAGTAGTCCCCCCTCCGGCGGGGGGGCCGGTAATGAGCAGTTCTTC.

The chain recombines TRBV5-1 with TRBJ2-2; 11 bases are shared with TRBD1. From germline, CDR1 is SGHRS and CDR2 YFSETQ. Trimming at V came to 4 bases and at J to 5 bases, leaving 1 base not matched to a gene. The CDR3 spans 14 residues. CDR3 sequence (DNA): TGCGCCAGCAGCCGGGACAGGGGGACCGGGGAGCTGTTTTTT. Protein sequence: CASSRDRGTGELFF.

The genes are TRBV3-1 (or the pseudogene TRBV3-2) and TRBJ2-7; the D gene is possibly TRBD2 (7 bases). CDR1 LGHDT and CDR2 YNNKEL come from the germline V gene (reference sequence). CDR3 length: 15 amino acids. V lost 3 bases and J lost 4, with 16 bases in between. CDR3 sequence (DNA): TGTGCCAGCAGCCACTTATCGCGGGGGCTTTACGAGCAGTACTTC. It translates to CASSHLSRGLYEQYF.